The 5 T cell receptor beta chains in this list originate from one sample, sequenced in a study of CD8 T cells in Susac syndrome. The authors reverse transcribed roughly 0.5 to 1 ug RNA with random hexamers. TCRdb re-called the immunoSEQ multiplex PCR reads through MiXCR, storing one row per CDR3 protein. The repertoire has about 76,000 distinct CDR3 sequences, about 93% of them found once; the top ten carry about 0.41%. Sequencing was carried out using CD8+ T cells from PBMCs. These receptor sequences come from a human donor with Susac syndrome.

The chain carries TRBV5-1 and TRBJ2-3; possible D gene TRBD2, 5 bases. The germline gives CDR1 SGHRS, CDR2 YFSETQ. V lost 1 base to trimming and J lost 4 bases, with 7 bases between them. This CDR3 region has 13 residues. The CDR3 nucleotides read TGCGCCAGCAGCTTGATACTAGCAGATACGCAGTATTTT. This sequence encodes CASSLILADTQYF.

This sequence joins TRBV21-1 and TRBJ2-1; the table's D call, TRBD1, has no DNA check behind it. TRBV21-1 corresponds to a pseudogene. The CDR3 contains 16 residues. CDR3 residues: CASSTPGGSSYNEQFF. The CDR3 region has the DNA TGTGCCAGCAGCACCCCGGGAGGTAGCAGCTATAATGAGCAGTTCTTC.

The chain recombines TRBV24-1 with TRBJ2-5; 9 bases fit TRBD2. The CDR3 runs to 16 residues. Losses at the gene ends were 3 bases for V and 5 bases for J; bases not matched to a gene: 9. The germline V gene has CDR1 KGHDR and CDR2 SFDVKD. Written as DNA, the CDR3 is TGTGCCACCAGTGATCCCGGGGTAGCGGGAGATGAGACCCAGTACTTC. This translates into CATSDPGVAGDETQYF.

This sequence joins TRBV3-1 and TRBJ1-6; no clear D. The CDR3 totals 14 residues. Germline assignment: CDR1 LGHDT and CDR2 YNNKEL (reference sequence). Between the trimmed V and J ends, which lost 0 bases and 7 bases, there was a span of 7 bases. Written as DNA, the CDR3 is TGTGCCAGCAGCCAAGATCCCGGGAATTCACCCCTCCACTTT. This encodes CASSQDPGNSPLHF.

The chain has TRBV25-1 and TRBJ2-2, with 10 bases aligning to TRBD1. Per germline, CDR1 MGHDK and CDR2 SYGVNS. The CDR3 sequence is 15 residues long. J lost 3 bases, V lost 5 bases, and 3 bases had no gene match. The CDR3, as DNA: TGTGCCAGCAGTACCGGGACAGGGGACACCGGGGAGCTGTTTTTT. The encoded protein is CASSTGTGDTGELFF.